The 27 T cell receptor beta chains below were found in one sample sequenced in a study of shared clonotypes between healthy human individuals. CD45RO-negative CD8 cells positively selected for CCR7 made up the naive population, which excluded terminally differentiated effector memory CD45RA+ cells. Sequencing used immunoSEQ multiplex PCR; TCRdb keeps in-frame clones, though not all of them. The data contain about 580,000 clones, 95% to 98% of them singletons. Sequenced material: naive CD8+ T cells sorted from blood. These TCRs come from a man aged 30 to 45 in good health.

This clone was detected only once. The rearrangement joins TRBV28 to TRBJ2-2, with D perhaps being TRBD1 or TRBD2 (5 bases each). V was cut by 6 bases and J by 4 bases, with 21 bases left in between. The CDR3 loop spans 17 amino acids. The germline V gene encodes CDR1 MDHEN and CDR2 SYDVKM. CDR3 in amino acids: CASRAVGVNEGTGELFF. DNA for the CDR3: TGTGCCAGCAGAGCGGTAGGGGTTAACGAGGGCACCGGGGAGCTGTTTTTT. The full variable domain, in which reference TRBV28 and TRBJ2-2 provide the parts outside the CDR3, is DVKVTQSSRYLVKRTGEKVFLECVQDMDHENMFWYRQDPGLGLRLIYFSYDVKMKEKGDIPEGYSVSREKKERFSLILESASTNQTSMYLCASRAVGVNEGTGELFFGEGSRLTVL.

The chain is built from TRBV28 and TRBJ1-5; tentatively, D is TRBD1 (5 bases). V was shortened by 1 base and J by 6 bases, with 10 bases between the two germline ends. The CDR3 is 14 residues long. In germline, CDR1 is MDHEN, CDR2 SYDVKM. The CDR3 coding sequence is TGTGCCAGCAGTTTATCAGGGCTTGGTCAGCCCCAGCATTTT. Residues: CASSLSGLGQPQHF.

The CDR3 nucleotides read TGTGCCAGCAGCATAGTAACAGGGGACGTGGGCACAGATACGCAGTATTTT. This gives the protein CASSIVTGDVGTDTQYF. The chain recombines TRBV7-9 with TRBJ2-3; 7 nucleotides align to TRBD1. This CDR3 comprises 17 residues. V was pared by 5 bases and J by 1 base, with 12 bases of the junction left unmatched. CDR1 and CDR2 from the germline V gene are SEHNR and FQNEAQ (reference sequence).

The chain is built from TRBV7-9 and TRBJ1-2; D ambiguous. The CDR3 is 14 amino acids. Trimming pared 5 bases from V and 1 base from J, leaving 11 bases between. CDR1 and CDR2 from the germline V gene are SEHNR and FQNEAQ (reference sequence). This CDR3 reads CASSAPAHNYGYTF. CDR3 coding DNA: TGTGCCAGCAGCGCACCCGCACATAACTATGGCTACACCTTC.

The J gene is TRBJ2-1, the V gene TRBV4-3; the match to TRBD2 covers 13 bases. CDR3 length: 18 residues. The junction had 7 bases not matched to a gene; V was cut back by 4 bases and J by 1 base. Germline V gene data show CDR1 as LGHNA and CDR2 as YSLEER. CDR3 loop: CASSPGTSGINSYNEQFF. CDR3 bases: TGCGCCAGCAGCCCTGGGACTAGCGGGATAAATTCCTACAATGAGCAGTTCTTC.

The chain uses TRBV2 and TRBJ2-1; TRBD1 aligns across 8 bases. Germline assignment: CDR1 SNHLY and CDR2 FYNNEI. The CDR3 is 15 amino acids. V dropped 6 bases and J dropped 3; count of bases not matched to a gene: 7. The DNA of the CDR3 is TGTGCCAGCAGGAAGGACAGGGAAATCTACAATGAGCAGTTCTTC. Protein: CASRKDREIYNEQFF.

The V gene is TRBV7-9, the J gene TRBJ2-1; 10 nucleotides align to TRBD2. The CDR3 totals 17 residues. CDR1 is SEHNR and CDR2 is FQNEAQ in the germline V gene (reference sequence). Trimming at V came to 5 bases and at J to 6 bases, leaving 13 bases not matched to a gene. The CDR3 DNA reads as TGTGCCAGCAGCGCAATACTAGCGGGAAGGTTCGGCAATGAGCAGTTCTTC. Translating gives CASSAILAGRFGNEQFF.

The chain combines TRBV7-9 with TRBJ2-1, with unresolved D. With 0 bases removed from V and 8 bases from J, the gap between germline ends came to 5 bases. The CDR3 sequence is 12 residues long. Germline V gives CDR1 SEHNR, CDR2 FQNEAQ (reference sequence). Here the CDR3 DNA reads TGTGCCAGCAGCTTAGCGTCATATGAGCAGTTCTTC. It codes for CASSLASYEQFF.

V is TRBV7-9 and J is TRBJ2-7; no clear D gene. This CDR3 is 13 amino acids long. The V gene lost 5 bases and the J gene lost 3 bases, with 11 bases spanning the gap. Germline-derived CDR1 and CDR2 are SEHNR and FQNEAQ (reference sequence). The CDR3 region is CASSPGLHYEQYF. CDR3 bases: TGTGCCAGCAGCCCGGGTCTTCACTACGAGCAGTACTTC.

V gene TRBV27 combines with J gene TRBJ2-5; D ambiguous. V lost 5 bases, J lost 4 bases, and 11 bases lay in between. This CDR3 region has 13 residues. The V gene's germline CDR1 is MNHEY and CDR2 SMNVEV (reference sequence). CDR3 in amino acids: CASSPNLGETQYF. The CDR3 bases are TGTGCCAGCAGTCCAAATCTGGGAGAGACCCAGTACTTC.

This sequence joins TRBV4-1 and TRBJ1-2, with D uncertain. This CDR3 is built from 15 residues. Trimming pared 0 bases from V and 4 bases from J, leaving 12 bases between. Germline V gene sequence: CDR1 MGHRA, CDR2 YSYEKL. This CDR3 is CASSQDSGVGYGYTF. As DNA, the CDR3 is TGCGCCAGCAGCCAAGATTCCGGGGTGGGCTATGGCTACACCTTC.

This chain joins TRBV29-1 and TRBJ1-5; a possible D gene is TRBD1 (6 bases). Germline V gene sequence: CDR1 SQVTM, CDR2 ANQGSEA. The CDR3 consists of 12 residues. V was cut by 1 base and J by 7 bases, with 8 bases left in between. The CDR3 DNA is TGCAGCGTTGAAGTGGGGGGCCAGCCCCAGCATTTT. Translation: CSVEVGGQPQHF. Full variable domain (missing parts from reference TRBV29-1 and TRBJ1-5): SAVISQKPSRDICQRGTSLTIQCQVDSQVTMMFWYRQQPGQSLTLIATANQGSEATYESGFVIDKFPISRPNLTFSTLTVSNMSPEDSSIYLCSVEVGGQPQHFGDGTRLSIL.

This chain uses TRBV4-1 with TRBJ1-2; TRBD1 agrees at 8 bases. The CDR3 covers 15 residues. Germline CDR1 MGHRA, CDR2 YSYEKL. V shed 2 bases and J 4 bases; nucleotides not matched to a gene: 6. The CDR3 sequence is CASSQSTGAFYGYTF. The CDR3 nucleotides read TGCGCCAGCAGCCAATCGACAGGGGCTTTCTATGGCTACACCTTC.

This sequence joins TRBV28 and TRBJ1-4; D gene ambiguous. CDR1 and CDR2 (germline): MDHEN, SYDVKM. This CDR3 has 13 amino acids. Between the trimmed V and J ends, which lost 5 bases and 8 bases, there was a span of 12 bases. In DNA form, the CDR3 reads TGTGCCAGCAGTCCGGTAGGGTTAGAAAAACTGTTTTTT. Encoded protein: CASSPVGLEKLFF.

The chain is built from TRBV11-2 and TRBJ2-7; D gene ambiguous. V lost 4 bases, J lost 5 bases, and 6 bases lay in between. This CDR3 spans 11 amino acids. Germline CDR1 reads SGHAT; CDR2 reads FQNNGV. The CDR3 region has the DNA TGTGCCAGCAGCTACGCGGACGAGCAGTACTTC. The encoded protein is CASSYADEQYF. Full variable domain (rest looked up from reference TRBV11-2 and TRBJ2-7): EAGVAQSPRYKIIEKRQSVAFWCNPISGHATLYWYQQILGQGPKLLIQFQNNGVVDDSQLPKDRFSAERLKGVDSTLKIQPAKLEDSAVYLCASSYADEQYFGPGTRLTVT.

This chain connects TRBV25-1 to TRBJ2-6, with D possibly matching TRBD2 (6 bases). CDR1 and CDR2 (germline): MGHDK, SYGVNS. V gave up 10 bases and J gave up 9 bases, with 16 bases separating them. The CDR3 is made up of 13 amino acids. CDR3 sequence (DNA): TGTGCCACCGGGGACTTCCAGAGCAACGTCCTGACTTTC. Translated, it gives CATGDFQSNVLTF.

Turning to this clone: This same CDR3 is encoded by further DNA sequences in the sample. The chain carries TRBV28 and TRBJ1-1, with no clear D. CDR3 size: 14 residues. V lost 2 bases and J lost 1, with 8 bases in between. CDR1 MDHEN and CDR2 SYDVKM come from the germline V gene. The CDR3 region has the DNA TGTGCCAGCAGTTTAGGCAGAGGGAACACTGAAGCTTTCTTT. As protein: CASSLGRGNTEAFF.

V is TRBV7-9 and J is TRBJ1-4; TRBD1 matches at 7 bases. The CDR3 length is 15 residues. Trimming removed 5 bases from V and 7 bases from J; junction bases left unmatched: 10. The germline V gene encodes CDR1 SEHNR and CDR2 FQNEAQ (reference sequence). The CDR3 loop reads CASSGTAAWAEKLFF. The CDR3 region has the DNA TGTGCCAGCAGCGGGACAGCGGCTTGGGCTGAAAAACTGTTTTTT.

V is TRBV10-3 and J is TRBJ2-7; no clear D. The CDR3 consists of 13 residues. Germline-derived CDR1 and CDR2 are ENHRY and SYGVKD. Trimming pared 0 bases from V and 2 bases from J, leaving 5 bases between. The CDR3 loop reads CAISESSAYEQYF. DNA of the CDR3: TGTGCCATCAGTGAGTCCAGCGCCTACGAGCAGTACTTC.

The chain couples TRBV6-5 to TRBJ2-3, with 9 bases aligning to TRBD2. The junction had 5 bases not matched to a gene; V was cut back by 0 bases and J by 4 bases. Looked up from germline, CDR1 is MNHEY and CDR2 is SVGAGI. The CDR3 has 16 amino acids. The CDR3 DNA sequence: TGTGCCAGCAGTTACTCGATTAGCGGGAGCTCAGATACGCAGTATTTT. Translating gives CASSYSISGSSDTQYF.

The chain's CDR3 is CASSLVPNDGYTF. In nucleotides, the CDR3 is TGTGCCAGCAGCTTAGTCCCCAACGATGGCTACACCTTC. The rearrangement links TRBV13 to TRBJ1-2; D ambiguous. The V gene's germline CDR1 is PRHDT and CDR2 FYEKMQ (reference sequence). The V and J ends lost 1 base and 6 bases respectively, with 9 bases between them. The CDR3 extends over 13 amino acids.

This clone appeared once. This rearrangement joins TRBV19 to TRBJ2-3; TRBD2 might be the D (5 bases). Trimming removed 2 bases at V and 3 bases at J, with 12 bases between. The CDR3 is 15 residues long. Germline-derived CDR1 and CDR2 are LNHDA and SQIVND (reference sequence). Written as DNA, the CDR3 is TGTGCCAGTAGTATAACGGGGATTCGAACAGATACGCAGTATTTT. It translates to CASSITGIRTDTQYF.

On this clone: Distinct nucleotide sequences in the sample also encode this CDR3. The genes are TRBV7-3 and TRBJ1-1; D unclear. Germline CDR1 SGHTA, CDR2 FQGTGA. The V gene lost 2 bases and the J gene lost 3 bases, with 10 bases spanning the gap. There are 14 residues in the CDR3. The CDR3 loop is CASSLEGPDTEAFF. CDR3 nucleotide sequence: TGTGCCAGCAGCTTAGAGGGCCCGGACACTGAAGCTTTCTTT.

This sequence joins TRBV27 and TRBJ2-7, with a weak D call TRBD2 (6 bases). Germline loops: CDR1 MNHEY, CDR2 SMNVEV (reference sequence). V shed 5 bases and J shed 4 bases, with 12 bases lying between them. CDR3 length: 13 amino acids. The DNA for the CDR3 is TGTGCCAGCAGTCCGGGAGCGGAGTACGAGCAGTACTTC. Protein product: CASSPGAEYEQYF.

This chain links TRBV2 with TRBJ2-7; D is possibly TRBD1 (6 bases). The CDR3 extends over 12 amino acids. V lost 6 bases and J 4 bases, leaving 10 bases between the germline ends. Looked up from germline, CDR1 is SNHLY and CDR2 is FYNNEI. Written as DNA, the CDR3 is TGTGCCAGCAGAGTCGGACAGTACGAGCAGTACTTC. Translated: CASRVGQYEQYF.

This chain links TRBV27 with TRBJ2-7; D unresolved. Trimming shortened V by 0 bases and J by 2 bases, and 8 bases separated the two germline ends. Per the germline V gene, CDR1 is MNHEY and CDR2 is SMNVEV (reference sequence). The CDR3 length is 14 residues. The CDR3, as DNA: TGTGCCAGCAGTTTATCACGAGTGACCTACGAGCAGTACTTC. It codes for CASSLSRVTYEQYF.

The rearrangement links TRBV30 to TRBJ2-3, with TRBD2 matching over 9 bases. The CDR3 consists of 22 residues. V dropped 5 bases and J dropped 0; count of bases not matched to a gene: 27. In germline, CDR1 is GTSNPN, CDR2 SVGIG (reference sequence). CDR3 sequence reads: CAWAGPSTPIAGVSYSTDTQYF. For the CDR3, the DNA is TGTGCCTGGGCTGGACCTTCAACCCCTATAGCGGGGGTATCGTATAGCACAGATACGCAGTATTTT.